The clone carrying this TCR beta chain has only a few counts. This sequence may be a read error, since a much larger clone differs from it by one base. This specimen belongs to a study of blood T cells in healthy people across ages. The second PCR ran roughly 7 to 12 cycles with a sample-barcoded 5' primer and J-beta primers. TCRdb analysed the 5' RACE reads with MiXCR anew, one entry per CDR3 protein. The table shows some 670,000 distinct CDR3 sequences, with roughly half occurring only once. The CDR3 sequence is 15 residues long. J was trimmed by 6 bases and V by 6 bases; bases with no gene match: 13. Per the germline V gene, CDR1 is MNHEY and CDR2 is SVGAGI.

The specimen sequenced was blood. This rearrangement joins TRBV6-5 to TRBJ1-1; 7 bases map to TRBD1. This sequence originates from an elderly woman in good health. The CDR3: CASSRSGGGDAEAFF. For the CDR3, the DNA is TGTGCCAGCAGCCGTTCAGGGGGTGGGGACGCTGAAGCTTTCTTT.